Here is one T cell receptor (beta chain) with its context. These data originate in a study of control samples from healthy donors and cancer patients. Trimming took 2 bases from V and 2 from J, leaving 12 bases between them. The CDR3 loop spans 15 amino acids. Germline CDR1 is SGHRS and CDR2 is YFSETQ. Clones were read by immunoSEQ multiplex PCR, and TCRdb kept only the in-frame ones, dropping some. This table holds some 76,000 clones, around 90% found once. What was sequenced was PBMCs. This chain links TRBV5-1 with TRBJ2-3, with D possibly being TRBD2 (5 bases). This clonotype was obtained from a woman between 45 and 60 years old with colorectal cancer. The DNA for the CDR3 is TGCGCCAGCAGCTTCGAGGGTCCCATCACAGATACGCAGTATTTT. Translation gives CASSFEGPITDTQYF.